Below are 16 T cell receptor beta chains sequenced from a single sample in a study of cytomegalovirus exposure and HLA in healthy donors. The assay was immunoSEQ multiplex PCR, and TCRdb's table has in-frame clones only and misses some. Of about 200,000 clones detected, 75% to 90% appear once; the ten largest clones hold roughly 5.4%. What was sequenced was PBMCs. All receptors derive from a young woman in good health and CMV-seronegative.

J is TRBJ1-1 and V is TRBV9, with a weak D call TRBD1 (6 bases). V gave up 2 bases and J gave up 0 bases, with 11 bases separating them. The CDR3 extends over 15 amino acids. The V gene's germline CDR1 is SGDLS and CDR2 YYNGEE. CDR3 in amino acids: CASSVTGDMNTEAFF. The CDR3 DNA is TGTGCCAGCAGCGTGACAGGAGATATGAACACTGAAGCTTTCTTT.

V usage is TRBV30 and J usage is TRBJ2-2, with 9 bases that match TRBD1. The CDR3 contains 15 residues. Germline CDR1 GTSNPN, CDR2 SVGIG (reference sequence). J was trimmed by 3 bases and V by 7 bases; bases with no gene match: 9. The DNA for the CDR3 is TGTGCCTTCTTCGACAGGGGGATTTACACCGGGGAGCTGTTTTTT. Residues: CAFFDRGIYTGELFF.

V usage is TRBV28 and J usage is TRBJ1-1; the D gene is possibly TRBD1 (6 bases). Germline-derived CDR1 and CDR2 are MDHEN and SYDVKM. Trimming removed 4 bases at V and 7 bases at J, with 22 bases between. This CDR3 is 16 amino acids long. CDR3: CASSSPSTGTYGEAFF. The CDR3 nucleotides read TGTGCCAGCAGTTCCCCCTCTACCGGGACATACGGTGAAGCTTTCTTT.

This clone has only a few counts. The gene calls are TRBV29-1 and TRBJ1-2; no clear D gene. The V end was cut by 6 bases, the J end by 3 bases, with 8 bases between. The CDR3 consists of 11 residues. From germline, CDR1 is SQVTM and CDR2 ANQGSEA. The CDR3 protein is CSVGGDYGYTF. The CDR3 coding sequence is TGCAGCGTCGGCGGCGACTATGGCTACACCTTC.

This sequence joins TRBV4-2 and TRBJ2-7, with 8 bases lining up with TRBD1. V was pared by 3 bases and J by 9 bases, with 16 bases of the junction left unmatched. Germline loops: CDR1 LGHNA, CDR2 YNFKEQ. The CDR3 loop spans 16 amino acids. The CDR3 sequence: CASSQGPQGDPRGQYF. Written as DNA, the CDR3 is TGTGCCAGCAGCCAGGGCCCACAGGGGGACCCGAGGGGGCAGTACTTC.

The chain links TRBV28 to TRBJ1-4; D may be TRBD1 (6 bases). The CDR3 is 16 residues long. The V gene lost 5 bases and the J gene lost 6 bases, with 19 bases spanning the gap. Germline CDR1 reads MDHEN; CDR2 reads SYDVKM. The CDR3 DNA reads as TGTGCCAGCAGTCGTCGGACAGATTTCCGTTATGAAAAACTGTTTTTT. Translation gives CASSRRTDFRYEKLFF.

The rearrangement links TRBV27 to TRBJ2-1; perhaps TRBD1 as D (5 bases). The V gene's germline CDR1 is MNHEY and CDR2 SMNVEV (reference sequence). V lost 1 base and J lost 4, with 11 bases in between. The CDR3 runs 15 residues. The CDR3 sequence is CASSLLGPSYNEQFF. Here the CDR3 DNA reads TGTGCCAGCAGTTTATTGGGGCCCTCTTACAATGAGCAGTTCTTC.

V gene TRBV29-1 combines with J gene TRBJ2-1, with TRBD2 matching 11 bases. The CDR3 extends over 16 amino acids. With 6 bases clipped from V and 1 base from J, the junction kept 8 bases outside the gene matches. Germline V gene lookup returns CDR1 SQVTM and CDR2 ANQGSEA. This chain's CDR3 is CSVRTGLAGSYNEQFF. The CDR3 DNA sequence: TGCAGCGTCCGAACCGGACTAGCGGGTTCCTACAATGAGCAGTTCTTC.

The chain joins TRBV18 to TRBJ1-5, with D possibly TRBD1 on 5 matching bases. The CDR3 is 15 amino acids. Germline CDR1 is KGHSH and CDR2 is LQKENI. V shed 0 bases and J shed 6 bases, with 12 bases lying between them. The CDR3 nucleotides read TGTGCCAGCTCACCACCGCTGGCAGGGACTCAGCCCCAGCATTTT. Its protein is CASSPPLAGTQPQHF.

A single count supports this clone. The chain carries TRBV6-1 and TRBJ1-5; TRBD1 matches at 11 bases. Germline CDR1 is MNHNS and CDR2 is SASEGT. The CDR3 length is 16 residues. V was pared by 2 bases and J by 7 bases, with 7 bases of the junction left unmatched. The chain's CDR3 is CASSERGQGGWQPQHF. The CDR3 DNA reads TGTGCCAGCAGTGAACGGGGACAGGGGGGATGGCAGCCCCAGCATTTT.

This clone was recorded a few times. V is TRBV29-1 and J is TRBJ1-2; 10 nucleotides align to TRBD1. The junction had 7 bases not matched to a gene; V was cut back by 7 bases and J by 2 bases. This CDR3 has 14 amino acids. Germline CDR1 reads SQVTM; CDR2 reads ANQGSEA. The CDR3 DNA is TGCAGCGCAGGAGGACAGGGGGACAACTATGGCTACACCTTC. Translating gives CSAGGQGDNYGYTF. Together with reference TRBV29-1 and TRBJ1-2, the CDR3 gives the full variable domain: SAVISQKPSRDICQRGTSLTIQCQVDSQVTMMFWYRQQPGQSLTLIATANQGSEATYESGFVIDKFPISRPNLTFSTLTVSNMSPEDSSIYLCSAGGQGDNYGYTFGSGTRLTVV.

This clone was observed a handful of times. The chain recombines TRBV7-9 with TRBJ1-3; D is unresolved. V was cut by 3 bases and J by 8 bases, with 11 bases left in between. CDR1 and CDR2 (germline): SEHNR, FQNEAQ (reference sequence). The CDR3 contains 13 residues. DNA for the CDR3: TGTGCCAGCAGCTTGAACGAAAGGGACACCATATATTTT. Residues: CASSLNERDTIYF.

The chain has TRBV7-3 and TRBJ2-1; a possible D gene is TRBD2 (5 bases). V dropped 2 bases and J dropped 4 bases, with 15 bases sitting between them. Germline V gene data show CDR1 as SGHTA and CDR2 as FQGTGA. CDR3 size: 16 residues. DNA of the CDR3: TGTGCCAGCAGCTTAGCGCCCAGCGGAGGATACAATGAGCAGTTCTTC. Translating gives CASSLAPSGGYNEQFF.

This clone was detected once. This chain links TRBV30 with TRBJ2-3, with D perhaps TRBD2 (6 bases). V was shortened by 5 bases and J by 6 bases, with 18 bases between the two germline ends. Germline V gene sequence: CDR1 GTSNPN, CDR2 SVGIG (reference sequence). This CDR3 has 14 amino acids. CDR3 bases: TGTGCCTGGTGGGGAGGCGGACTGGGGGATACGCAGTATTTT. This sequence encodes CAWWGGGLGDTQYF. Together with reference TRBV30 and TRBJ2-3, the CDR3 gives the full variable domain: SQTIHQWPATLVQPVGSPLSLECTVEGTSNPNLYWYRQAAGRGLQLLFYSVGIGQISSEVPQNLSASRPQDRQFILSSKKLLLSDSGFYLCAWWGGGLGDTQYFGPGTRLTVL.

The genes are TRBV5-5 and TRBJ2-7; TRBD1 aligns across 7 bases. J gave up 2 bases and V 0 bases, and 2 bases lay outside the gene matches. Germline V gives CDR1 SGHKS, CDR2 YYEKEE (reference sequence). The CDR3 is 14 amino acids. The CDR3 loop is CASSLAQGTYEQYF. CDR3 nucleotides: TGTGCCAGCAGCTTGGCACAGGGGACCTACGAGCAGTACTTC.

Notes on this clone: The sample contains more than one DNA sequence encoding this CDR3. This chain connects TRBV30 to TRBJ1-2; D ambiguous. V lost 3 bases and J 5 bases, leaving 7 bases between the germline ends. This CDR3 is 11 amino acids long. Germline CDR1 GTSNPN, CDR2 SVGIG (reference sequence). In DNA, the CDR3 is TGTGCCTGGAGCCCAGGATATGGCTACACCTTC. Protein sequence: CAWSPGYGYTF.